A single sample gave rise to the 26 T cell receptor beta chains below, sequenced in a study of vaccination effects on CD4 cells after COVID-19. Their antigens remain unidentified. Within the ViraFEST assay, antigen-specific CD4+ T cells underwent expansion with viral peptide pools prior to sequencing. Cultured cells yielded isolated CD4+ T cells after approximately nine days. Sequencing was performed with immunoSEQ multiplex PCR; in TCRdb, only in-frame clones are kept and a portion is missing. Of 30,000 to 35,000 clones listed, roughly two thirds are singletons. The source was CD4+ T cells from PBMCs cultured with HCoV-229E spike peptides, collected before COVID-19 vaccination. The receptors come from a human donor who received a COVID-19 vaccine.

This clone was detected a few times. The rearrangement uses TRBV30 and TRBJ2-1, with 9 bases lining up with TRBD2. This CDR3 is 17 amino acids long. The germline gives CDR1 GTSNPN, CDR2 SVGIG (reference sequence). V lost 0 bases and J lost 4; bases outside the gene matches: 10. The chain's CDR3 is CAWSVMLTSGGYNEQFF. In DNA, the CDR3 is TGTGCCTGGAGTGTGATGTTGACTAGCGGAGGTTACAATGAGCAGTTCTTC.

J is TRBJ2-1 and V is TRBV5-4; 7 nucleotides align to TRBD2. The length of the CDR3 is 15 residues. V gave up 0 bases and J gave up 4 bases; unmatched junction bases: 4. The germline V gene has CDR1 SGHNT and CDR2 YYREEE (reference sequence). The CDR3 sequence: CASSLEASGYNEQFF. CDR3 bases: TGTGCCAGCAGCTTGGAGGCTAGCGGTTACAATGAGCAGTTCTTC.

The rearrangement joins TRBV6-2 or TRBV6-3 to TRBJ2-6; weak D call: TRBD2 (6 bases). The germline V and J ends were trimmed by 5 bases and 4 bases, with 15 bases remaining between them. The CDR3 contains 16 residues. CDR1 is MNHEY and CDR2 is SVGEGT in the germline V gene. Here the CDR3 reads CASSRDGGSGANVLTF. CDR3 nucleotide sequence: TGTGCCAGCAGTCGCGACGGGGGTTCAGGGGCCAACGTCCTGACTTTC.

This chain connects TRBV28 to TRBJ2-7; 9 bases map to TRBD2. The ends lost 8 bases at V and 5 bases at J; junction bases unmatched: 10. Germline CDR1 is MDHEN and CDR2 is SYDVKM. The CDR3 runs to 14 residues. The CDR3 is CASGRSGGRDEQYF. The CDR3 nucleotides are TGTGCCAGCGGTCGCAGCGGGGGGCGGGACGAGCAGTACTTC.

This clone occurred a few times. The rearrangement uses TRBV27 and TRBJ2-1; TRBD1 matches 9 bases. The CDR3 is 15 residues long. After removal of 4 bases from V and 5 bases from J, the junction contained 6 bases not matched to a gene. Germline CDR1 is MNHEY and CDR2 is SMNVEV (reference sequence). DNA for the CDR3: TGTGCCAGCAGTTCCCGGGGACAGGGACACAATGAGCAGTTCTTC. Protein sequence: CASSSRGQGHNEQFF.

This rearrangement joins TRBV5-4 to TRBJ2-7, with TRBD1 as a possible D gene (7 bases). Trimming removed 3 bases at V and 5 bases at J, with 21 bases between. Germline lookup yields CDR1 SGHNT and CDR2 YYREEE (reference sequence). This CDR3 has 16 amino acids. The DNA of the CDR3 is TGTGCCAGCAGCTCCCCCCGTCAGGGGGGTGTCGACGAGCAGTACTTC. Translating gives CASSSPRQGGVDEQYF. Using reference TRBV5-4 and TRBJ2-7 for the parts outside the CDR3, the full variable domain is ETGVTQSPTHLIKTRGQQVTLRCSSQSGHNTVSWYQQALGQGPQFIFQYYREEENGRGNFPPRFSGLQFPNYSSELNVNALELDDSALYLCASSSPRQGGVDEQYFGPGTRLTVT.

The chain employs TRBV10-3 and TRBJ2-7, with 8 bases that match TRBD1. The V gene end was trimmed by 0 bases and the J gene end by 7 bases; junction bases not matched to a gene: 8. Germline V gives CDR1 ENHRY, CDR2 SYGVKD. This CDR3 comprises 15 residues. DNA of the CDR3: TGTGCCATCAGTGAGTCGAACTCAGGGGGCGATGAGCAGTACTTC. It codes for CAISESNSGGDEQYF.

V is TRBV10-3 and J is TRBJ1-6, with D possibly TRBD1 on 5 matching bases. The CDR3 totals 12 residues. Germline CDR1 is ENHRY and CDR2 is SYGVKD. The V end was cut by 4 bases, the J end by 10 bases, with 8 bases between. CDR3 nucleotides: TGTGCCATCAGTGCCAGGGAATCACCCCTCCACTTT. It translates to CAISARESPLHF.

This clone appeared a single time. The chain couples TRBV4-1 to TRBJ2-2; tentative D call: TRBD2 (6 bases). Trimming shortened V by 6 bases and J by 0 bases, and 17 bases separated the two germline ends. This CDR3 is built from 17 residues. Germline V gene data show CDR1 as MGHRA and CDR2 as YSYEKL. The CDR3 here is CASSPGTQNSNTGELFF. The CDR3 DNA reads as TGCGCCAGCAGTCCCGGGACTCAAAACTCGAACACCGGGGAGCTGTTTTTT.

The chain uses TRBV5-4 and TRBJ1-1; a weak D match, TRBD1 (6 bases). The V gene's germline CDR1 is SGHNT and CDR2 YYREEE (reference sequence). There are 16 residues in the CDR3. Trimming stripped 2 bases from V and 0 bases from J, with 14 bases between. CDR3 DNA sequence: TGTGCCAGCAGCTTCATCGGGGGCGCGGTGAACACTGAAGCTTTCTTT. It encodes CASSFIGGAVNTEAFF.

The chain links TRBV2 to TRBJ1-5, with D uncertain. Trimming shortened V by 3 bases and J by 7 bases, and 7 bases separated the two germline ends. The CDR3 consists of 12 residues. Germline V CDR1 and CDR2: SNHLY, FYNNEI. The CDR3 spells CASSDEGQPQHF. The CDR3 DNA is TGTGCCAGCAGTGACGAGGGCCAGCCCCAGCATTTT. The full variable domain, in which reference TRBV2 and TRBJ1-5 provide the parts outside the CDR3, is EPEVTQTPSHQVTQMGQEVILRCVPISNHLYFYWYRQILGQKVEFLVSFYNNEISEKSEIFDDQFSVERPDGSNFTLKIRSTKLEDSAMYFCASSDEGQPQHFGDGTRLSIL.

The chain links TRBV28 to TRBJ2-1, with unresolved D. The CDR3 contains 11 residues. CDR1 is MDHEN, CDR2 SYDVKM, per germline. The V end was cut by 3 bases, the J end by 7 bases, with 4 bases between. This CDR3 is CASSFKNEQFF. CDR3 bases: TGTGCCAGCAGTTTTAAAAATGAGCAGTTCTTC. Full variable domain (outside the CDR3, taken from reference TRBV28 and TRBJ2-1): DVKVTQSSRYLVKRTGEKVFLECVQDMDHENMFWYRQDPGLGLRLIYFSYDVKMKEKGDIPEGYSVSREKKERFSLILESASTNQTSMYLCASSFKNEQFFGPGTRLTVL.

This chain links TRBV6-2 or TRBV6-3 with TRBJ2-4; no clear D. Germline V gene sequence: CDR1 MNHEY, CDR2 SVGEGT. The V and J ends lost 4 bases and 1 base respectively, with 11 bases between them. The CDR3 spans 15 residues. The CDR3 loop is CASSLRSMAKNIQYF. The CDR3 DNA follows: TGTGCCAGCAGTTTAAGGAGCATGGCCAAAAACATTCAGTACTTC.

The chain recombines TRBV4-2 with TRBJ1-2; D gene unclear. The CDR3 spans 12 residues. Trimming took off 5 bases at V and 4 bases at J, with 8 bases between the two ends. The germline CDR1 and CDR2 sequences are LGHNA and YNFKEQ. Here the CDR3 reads CASSLGLYGYTF. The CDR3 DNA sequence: TGTGCCAGCAGCTTAGGACTCTATGGCTACACCTTC.

CDR3 region: CASSQRPTTGELFF. The DNA for the CDR3 is TGTGCCAGCAGCCAACGACCTACCACCGGGGAGCTGTTTTTT. This chain connects TRBV3-1 (or the pseudogene TRBV3-2) to TRBJ2-2; D gene ambiguous. Germline V gene sequence: CDR1 LGHDT, CDR2 YNNKEL (reference sequence). The CDR3 length is 14 residues. The germline V and J ends were trimmed by 2 bases and 4 bases, with 8 bases remaining between them.

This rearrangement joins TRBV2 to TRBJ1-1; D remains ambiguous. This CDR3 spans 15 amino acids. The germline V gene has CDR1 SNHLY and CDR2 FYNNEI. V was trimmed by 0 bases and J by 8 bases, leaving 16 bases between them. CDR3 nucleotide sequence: TGTGCCAGCAGTGAAGCTGAGGTGAGGGCAGTGGAAGCTTTCTTT. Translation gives CASSEAEVRAVEAFF.

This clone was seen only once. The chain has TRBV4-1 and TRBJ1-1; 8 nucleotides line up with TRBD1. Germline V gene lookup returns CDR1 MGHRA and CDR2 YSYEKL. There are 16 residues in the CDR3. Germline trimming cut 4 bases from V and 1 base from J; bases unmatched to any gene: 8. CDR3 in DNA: TGCGCCAGCAGCCCTCCTACCGGACAGGGGAACACTGAAGCTTTCTTT. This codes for CASSPPTGQGNTEAFF.

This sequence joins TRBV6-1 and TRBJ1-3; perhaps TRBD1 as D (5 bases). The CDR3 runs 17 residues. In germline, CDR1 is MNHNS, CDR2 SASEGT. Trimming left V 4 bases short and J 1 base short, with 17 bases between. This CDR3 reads CASSGGRTAFSGNTIYF. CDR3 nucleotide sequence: TGTGCCAGCAGTGGGGGCAGGACGGCTTTTTCTGGAAACACCATATATTTT.

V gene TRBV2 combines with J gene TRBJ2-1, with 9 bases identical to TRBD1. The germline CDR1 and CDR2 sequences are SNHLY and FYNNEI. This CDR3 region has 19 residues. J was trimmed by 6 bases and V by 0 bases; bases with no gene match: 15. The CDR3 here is CASSEARPLTGGGGNEQFF. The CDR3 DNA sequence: TGTGCCAGCAGTGAAGCGCGGCCCTTGACAGGGGGTGGGGGCAATGAGCAGTTCTTC.

The CDR3 is CASSQGHTGTRPQHF. DNA for the CDR3: TGTGCCAGCAGCCAAGGTCACACCGGCACGCGGCCCCAGCATTTT. The chain uses TRBV3-1 (or the pseudogene TRBV3-2) and TRBJ1-5; D call uncertain. Trimming cost V 1 base and J 9 bases, with 16 bases left between them. This CDR3 region has 15 residues. Germline assignment: CDR1 LGHDT and CDR2 YNNKEL (reference sequence).

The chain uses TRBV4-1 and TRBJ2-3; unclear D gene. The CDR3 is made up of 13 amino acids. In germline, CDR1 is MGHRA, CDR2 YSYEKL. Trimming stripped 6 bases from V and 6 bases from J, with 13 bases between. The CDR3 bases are TGCGCCAGCAGTCGAACCCCCCCTGATACGCAGTATTTT. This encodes CASSRTPPDTQYF.

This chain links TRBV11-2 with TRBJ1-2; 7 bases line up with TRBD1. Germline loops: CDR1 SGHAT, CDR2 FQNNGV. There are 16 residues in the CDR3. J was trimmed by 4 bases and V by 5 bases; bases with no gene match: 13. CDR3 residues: CASSLRQGAYGYGYTF. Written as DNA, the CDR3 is TGTGCCAGCAGCCTCCGACAGGGTGCATATGGCTATGGCTACACCTTC.

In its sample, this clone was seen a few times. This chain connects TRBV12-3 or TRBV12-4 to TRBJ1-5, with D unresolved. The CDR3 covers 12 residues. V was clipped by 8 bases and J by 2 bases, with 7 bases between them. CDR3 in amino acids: CASAGGNQPQHF. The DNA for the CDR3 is TGTGCCAGCGCAGGTGGCAATCAGCCCCAGCATTTT.

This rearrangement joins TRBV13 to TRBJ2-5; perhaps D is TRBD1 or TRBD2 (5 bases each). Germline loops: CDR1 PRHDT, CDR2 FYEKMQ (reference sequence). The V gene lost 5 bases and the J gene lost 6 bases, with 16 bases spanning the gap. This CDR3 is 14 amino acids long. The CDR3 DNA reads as TGTGCCAGCAGCCCCAGGCGTGGGGGACAGACCCAGTACTTC. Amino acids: CASSPRRGGQTQYF.

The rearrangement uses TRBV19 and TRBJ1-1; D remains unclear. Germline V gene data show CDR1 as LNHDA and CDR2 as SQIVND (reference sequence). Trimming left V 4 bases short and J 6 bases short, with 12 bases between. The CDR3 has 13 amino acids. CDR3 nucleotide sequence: TGTGCCAGTAGTAAGGCGTTTAACGCTGAAGCTTTCTTT. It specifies CASSKAFNAEAFF.

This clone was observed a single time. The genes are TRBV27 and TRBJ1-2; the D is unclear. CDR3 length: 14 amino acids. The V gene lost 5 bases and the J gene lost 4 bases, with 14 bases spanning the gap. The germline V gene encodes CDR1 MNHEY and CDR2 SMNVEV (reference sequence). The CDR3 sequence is CASSALNSLYGYTF. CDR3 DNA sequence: TGTGCCAGCAGTGCCCTTAACAGCCTCTATGGCTACACCTTC.